These 22 T cell receptor beta chains share one sample of origin, sequenced in a study of cytomegalovirus exposure and HLA in healthy donors. Measured with immunoSEQ multiplex PCR; TCRdb has only the in-frame clones, and not every one. There are 150,000 to 200,000 clones in the sample; more than 75% occur only once, and 2.5% to 3.5% lies in the top ten. The sequenced sample consisted of PBMCs. These receptors came from a man in his late teens or twenties in good health and CMV-seronegative.

This chain links TRBV30 with TRBJ2-3; no reliable D call. The CDR3 spans 16 residues. Germline V gene sequence: CDR1 GTSNPN, CDR2 SVGIG (reference sequence). The ends were cut back, 1 base at V and 1 base at J, with 15 bases in the middle. CDR3 DNA: TGTGCCTGGAGTGATCGGATGAAGCGTGGCACAGATACGCAGTATTTT. It yields the protein CAWSDRMKRGTDTQYF.

The genes are TRBV2 and TRBJ1-2; D unresolved. The CDR3 loop spans 18 amino acids. The V end lost 1 base, the J end lost 1 base, and 19 bases lay between the germline ends. The germline CDR1 and CDR2 sequences are SNHLY and FYNNEI. For the CDR3, the DNA is TGTGCCAGCAGTGAAGGACCGACGTCCGTGGGCCTTAACTATGGCTACACCTTC. Protein sequence: CASSEGPTSVGLNYGYTF.

This sequence joins TRBV27 and TRBJ1-5; D remains unclear. Between the trimmed V and J ends, which lost 0 bases and 1 base, there was a span of 10 bases. The CDR3 contains 16 residues. Germline CDR1 and CDR2: MNHEY and SMNVEV (reference sequence). CDR3 sequence (DNA): TGTGCCAGCAGTTTATCCAACCCCGGGAGCAATCAGCCCCAGCATTTT. Protein product: CASSLSNPGSNQPQHF.

The V gene is TRBV29-1, the J gene TRBJ1-2; D is perhaps TRBD1 (5 bases). Germline-derived CDR1 and CDR2 are SQVTM and ANQGSEA. CDR3 length: 15 residues. The V end lost 2 bases, the J end lost 2 bases, and 15 bases lay between the germline ends. The CDR3 protein is CSVELRGLQNYGYTF. CDR3 nucleotide sequence: TGCAGCGTTGAATTAAGGGGCCTACAGAACTATGGCTACACCTTC.

V gene TRBV4-1 combines with J gene TRBJ1-2, with 8 positions matching TRBD1. This CDR3 contains 15 residues. J was trimmed by 6 bases and V by 4 bases; bases with no gene match: 10. In germline, CDR1 is MGHRA, CDR2 YSYEKL. CDR3 region: CASSPTGGHGNGYTF. CDR3 DNA sequence: TGCGCCAGCAGCCCCACAGGGGGGCATGGGAATGGCTACACCTTC.

V is TRBV19 and J is TRBJ1-3; D perhaps matches TRBD1 (6 bases). The CDR3 runs 14 residues. Germline lookup yields CDR1 LNHDA and CDR2 SQIVND (reference sequence). This CDR3 is CGARDTGHGNTIYF. CDR3 DNA: TGTGGAGCCCGGGACACTGGACATGGAAACACCATATATTTT.

The V gene is TRBV28, the J gene TRBJ1-2; D possibly corresponds to TRBD1 (5 bases). Looked up from germline, CDR1 is MDHEN and CDR2 is SYDVKM. V gave up 11 bases and J gave up 8 bases, with 21 bases separating them. CDR3 size: 13 residues. The CDR3 sequence is CAASGDAGFGYTF. The CDR3 nucleotides are TGTGCCGCGTCGGGGGACGCGGGGTTCGGCTACACCTTC.

This clone has a handful of counts. This chain connects TRBV2 to TRBJ2-7; D remains ambiguous. CDR1 and CDR2 from the germline V gene are SNHLY and FYNNEI. Between the trimmed V and J ends, which lost 6 bases and 2 bases, there was a span of 11 bases. This CDR3 has 13 residues. The CDR3 DNA reads TGTGCCAGCAGCGAAATGGGCCCCTACGAGCAGTACGTC. It specifies CASSEMGPYEQYV.

The genes are TRBV6-1 and TRBJ1-2; the D gene is possibly TRBD1 (5 bases). Germline loops: CDR1 MNHNS, CDR2 SASEGT. Between the trimmed V and J ends, which lost 0 bases and 5 bases, there was a span of 13 bases. CDR3 length: 15 amino acids. As DNA, the CDR3 is TGTGCCAGCAGTGAAGCGTACAGGTTTTCTTATGGCTACACCTTC. This translates into CASSEAYRFSYGYTF.

The chain couples TRBV2 to TRBJ1-6; D gene uncertain. The CDR3 covers 13 residues. The V end lost 5 bases, the J end lost 7 bases, and 9 bases lay between the germline ends. Per germline, CDR1 SNHLY and CDR2 FYNNEI. The CDR3 coding sequence is TGTGCCAGCAGTCGAAACCTAAATTCACCCCTCCACTTT. Translation: CASSRNLNSPLHF. Looking up the rest from reference TRBV2 and TRBJ1-6 gives the full variable domain: EPEVTQTPSHQVTQMGQEVILRCVPISNHLYFYWYRQILGQKVEFLVSFYNNEISEKSEIFDDQFSVERPDGSNFTLKIRSTKLEDSAMYFCASSRNLNSPLHFGNGTRLTVT.

The V and J genes are TRBV5-4 and TRBJ2-7, with D tentatively TRBD1 (6 bases). CDR3 length equals 13 residues. V was pared by 4 bases and J by 3 bases, with 11 bases between. Germline lookup yields CDR1 SGHNT and CDR2 YYREEE (reference sequence). The CDR3 sequence: CASSTPDSYEQYV. In DNA form, the CDR3 reads TGTGCCAGCAGCACGCCGGACAGCTACGAGCAGTACGTC.

This clone occurred a few times. The same CDR3 is also encoded by other DNA sequences in this sample. This sequence joins TRBV6-1 and TRBJ2-7; D is unresolved. This CDR3 contains 11 residues. Trimming left V 4 bases short and J 3 bases short, with 4 bases between. CDR1 and CDR2 from the germline V gene are MNHNS and SASEGT. The CDR3 here is CASSGGYEQYF. Written as DNA, the CDR3 is TGTGCCAGCAGTGGCGGCTACGAGCAGTACTTC.

A single count supports this clone. J is TRBJ1-5 and V is TRBV5-1; D is perhaps TRBD1 (5 bases). The CDR3 sequence is 14 residues long. Germline assignment: CDR1 SGHRS and CDR2 YFSETQ. V dropped 4 bases and J dropped 4 bases, with 12 bases sitting between them. The CDR3 region has the DNA TGCGCCAGCAGCCCAGGGTCTGGGAATCAGCCCCAGCATTTT. It yields the protein CASSPGSGNQPQHF. Together with reference TRBV5-1 and TRBJ1-5, the CDR3 gives the full variable domain: KAGVTQTPRYLIKTRGQQVTLSCSPISGHRSVSWYQQTPGQGLQFLFEYFSETQRNKGNFPGRFSGRQFSNSRSEMNVSTLELGDSALYLCASSPGSGNQPQHFGDGTRLSIL.

The chain joins TRBV28 to TRBJ2-7, with 9 positions matching TRBD1. V lost 3 bases and J lost 0; bases outside the gene matches: 6. The length of the CDR3 is 16 residues. Germline values: CDR1 MDHEN, CDR2 SYDVKM. CDR3 nucleotides: TGTGCCAGCAGTTTTCAAACGACAGGGGGCTCCTACGAGCAGTACTTC. It translates to CASSFQTTGGSYEQYF.

The CDR3 DNA sequence: TGTGCCAGTAGTCCTAGCGGGGGGCCCCCGAATACGCAGTATTTT. It translates to CASSPSGGPPNTQYF. This sequence joins TRBV19 and TRBJ2-3; 11 bases fit TRBD2. V was pared by 5 bases and J by 7 bases, with 8 bases of the junction left unmatched. Germline V CDR1 and CDR2: LNHDA, SQIVND (reference sequence). The CDR3 sequence is 15 residues long.

The V gene is TRBV27, the J gene TRBJ2-7; TRBD2 matches 7 bases. The V gene's germline CDR1 is MNHEY and CDR2 SMNVEV (reference sequence). This CDR3 has 13 amino acids. The ends lost 4 bases at V and 3 bases at J; junction bases unmatched: 3. DNA for the CDR3: TGTGCCAGCAGTTCTAGCGGAAACTACGAGCAGTACTTC. Protein product: CASSSSGNYEQYF.

CDR3: CASSVDVGGTDTQYF. Here the CDR3 DNA reads TGTGCCAGCAGCGTGGACGTAGGAGGGACAGATACGCAGTATTTT. J is TRBJ2-3 and V is TRBV9; D might be TRBD2 (6 bases). The CDR3 has 15 residues. Germline V gives CDR1 SGDLS, CDR2 YYNGEE. The germline V and J ends were trimmed by 2 bases and 3 bases, with 13 bases remaining between them.

Here the CDR3 reads CASSPLQLGGAYEQYV. In DNA form, the CDR3 reads TGTGCCAGCAGCCCTCTTCAATTAGGGGGCGCGTACGAGCAGTACGTC. The rearrangement uses TRBV7-9 and TRBJ2-7; 7 nucleotides line up with TRBD1. Trimming removed 5 bases from V and 4 bases from J; junction bases left unmatched: 14. This CDR3 contains 16 residues. Per germline, CDR1 SEHNR and CDR2 FQNEAQ (reference sequence).

The chain joins TRBV27 to TRBJ1-2; D remains ambiguous. Germline V lookup: CDR1 MNHEY, CDR2 SMNVEV (reference sequence). Trimming removed 3 bases at V and 2 bases at J, with 13 bases between. This CDR3 spans 15 amino acids. The CDR3 sequence is CASSFSPHRNYGYTF. In nucleotides, the CDR3 is TGTGCCAGCAGTTTTAGCCCTCACCGAAACTATGGCTACACCTTC.

The gene calls are TRBV2 and TRBJ2-1; D is possibly TRBD1 (6 bases). V lost 4 bases and J 0 bases, leaving 10 bases between the germline ends. The length of the CDR3 is 15 residues. The germline CDR1 and CDR2 sequences are SNHLY and FYNNEI. CDR3 protein: CASSAQGSSYNEQFF. CDR3 DNA: TGTGCCAGCAGTGCACAGGGCTCCTCCTACAATGAGCAGTTCTTC. The variable domain in full, with the rest retrieved from reference TRBV2 and TRBJ2-1, is EPEVTQTPSHQVTQMGQEVILRCVPISNHLYFYWYRQILGQKVEFLVSFYNNEISEKSEIFDDQFSVERPDGSNFTLKIRSTKLEDSAMYFCASSAQGSSYNEQFFGPGTRLTVL.

The chain couples TRBV4-1 to TRBJ2-4; 7 nucleotides match TRBD1. This CDR3 is 15 amino acids long. The V gene end was trimmed by 0 bases and the J gene end by 10 bases; junction bases not matched to a gene: 9. CDR1 is MGHRA, CDR2 YSYEKL, per germline. The CDR3: CASSQEKAGGSIQYF. CDR3 bases: TGCGCCAGCAGCCAAGAGAAGGCAGGGGGAAGTATTCAGTACTTC.

The sample holds one count of this clone. V is TRBV5-1 and J is TRBJ1-2; 7 bases align to TRBD1. In germline, CDR1 is SGHRS, CDR2 YFSETQ. The CDR3 extends over 15 amino acids. Trimming took 4 bases from V and 0 from J; bases not matched to a gene: 6. CDR3 in amino acids: CASSQGGSSNYGYTF. As DNA, the CDR3 is TGCGCCAGCAGCCAAGGGGGCAGTTCTAACTATGGCTACACCTTC.